This TCR beta chain comes out of a study of OX40 agonist ivuxolimab in advanced cancers. Repertoires were generated with immunoSEQ multiplex PCR, while TCRdb's copy carries only in-frame clones and drops some. The sample holds about 69,000 clones; about 80% are singletons and the top ten take about 2.2%. The CDR3 extends over 16 amino acids. V lost 0 bases to trimming and J lost 8 bases, with 17 bases between them. Germline assignment: CDR1 SGDLS and CDR2 YYNGEE. Study conclusions and caveats: Low levels of normalized T-cell clonal expansion also appeared in some nonresponders. Fewer expanded clones were found on average in CD4+ than in CD8+ T cells.

The sample holds one count of this clone. The antigen remains unidentified. The rearrangement uses TRBV9 and TRBJ1-4; D perhaps matches TRBD1 (6 bases). The material was CD4+ or CD8+ T cells sorted from blood, obtained in a trial of the OX40 agonist ivuxolimab. The origin of this receptor is an adult with an advanced solid tumor such as melanoma, head and neck, liver or kidney cancer. CDR3 residues: CASSVDTAQGGEKLFF. In DNA, the CDR3 is TGTGCCAGCAGCGTAGATACGGCACAGGGAGGAGAAAAACTGTTTTTT.